The clone carrying this T cell receptor beta chain was counted many times. Its specificity is unknown. Germline trimming cut 5 bases from V and 6 bases from J; bases unmatched to any gene: 12. The length of the CDR3 is 15 residues. Germline V gives CDR1 SGHTA, CDR2 FQGTGA. These data come from a study of regulatory T cells in long-lasting Graves disease. Study outcomes and limitations: It was in persistent disease that TRBV28, TRBJ1-2 and TRBJ2-5 were favored.

Investigators prepared the TCR beta libraries by applying iRepertoire HTBI primers and Arm-PCR of CDR3 regions. From the multiplex PCR reads, TCRdb called clonotypes with MiXCR, one entry per CDR3 protein. The data show 400,000 to 500,000 distinct CDR3 sequences, 14% seen once. The time point here: newly diagnosed GD, antithyroid drugs for less than 3 months. PBMC-derived RNA was used for the TCR library. These records were also assigned to another study, of T cells in Graves' hyperthyroidism and ophthalmopathy.

J is TRBJ2-7 and V is TRBV7-3, with 8 bases matching TRBD1. Source: peripheral blood mononuclear cells (PBMCs), taken at new diagnosis, from a patient treated with antithyroid drugs. The source of this sequence is a woman aged 45-59 years with Graves disease. The CDR3 spells CASSPQGAPFSEQYF. CDR3 bases: TGTGCCAGCAGCCCTCAGGGGGCGCCTTTTTCCGAGCAGTACTTC.